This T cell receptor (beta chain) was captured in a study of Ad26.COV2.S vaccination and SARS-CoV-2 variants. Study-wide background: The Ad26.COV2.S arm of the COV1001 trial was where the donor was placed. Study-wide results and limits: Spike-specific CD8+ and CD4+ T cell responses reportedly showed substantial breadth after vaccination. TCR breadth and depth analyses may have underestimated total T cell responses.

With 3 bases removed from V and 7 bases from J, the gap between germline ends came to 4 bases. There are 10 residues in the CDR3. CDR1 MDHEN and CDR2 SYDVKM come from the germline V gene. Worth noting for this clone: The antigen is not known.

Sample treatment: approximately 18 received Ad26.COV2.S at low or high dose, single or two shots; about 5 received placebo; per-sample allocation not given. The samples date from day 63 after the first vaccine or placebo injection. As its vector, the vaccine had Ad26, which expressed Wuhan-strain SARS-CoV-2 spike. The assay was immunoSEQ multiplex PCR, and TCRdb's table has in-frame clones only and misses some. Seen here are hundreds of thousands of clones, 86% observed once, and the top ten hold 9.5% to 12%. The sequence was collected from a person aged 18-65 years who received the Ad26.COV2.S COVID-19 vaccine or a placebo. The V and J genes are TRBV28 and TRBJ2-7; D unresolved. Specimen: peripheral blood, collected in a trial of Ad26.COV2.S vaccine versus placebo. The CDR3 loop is CASSFREQYF. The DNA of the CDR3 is TGTGCCAGCAGTTTCAGAGAGCAGTACTTC.